Presented here are 10 T cell receptor beta chains from one specimen sequenced in a study of shared T cell receptors in the human thymus. The table came from immunoSEQ multiplex PCR; TCRdb's copy has only in-frame clones and leaves some out. The table shows 700,000 or so clones, with roughly 85% occurring only once. The same data also went into a second study, on human thymus T cells.

The source material was thymocytes. The origin of the receptors is a girl under three years old with a congenital heart defect.

The chain carries TRBV6-6 and TRBJ1-5, with a tentative D call TRBD1 (5 bases). The CDR3 consists of 15 residues. V lost 5 bases to trimming and J lost 0 bases, with 11 bases between them. From germline, CDR1 is MNHNY and CDR2 SVGAGI (reference sequence). CDR3 nucleotides: TGTGCCAGCAGTGGGGCAGAAGATAGCAATCAGCCCCAGCATTTT. It translates to CASSGAEDSNQPQHF.

The sample holds one count of this clone. The CDR3, as DNA: TGTGCCAGCAGCGCAGGCCGAGGGTCTGGGGCCAACGTCCTGACTTTC. This encodes CASSAGRGSGANVLTF. The rearrangement uses TRBV9 and TRBJ2-6; possible D gene TRBD2, 5 bases. Germline CDR1 is SGDLS and CDR2 is YYNGEE. The CDR3 extends over 16 amino acids. V shed 3 bases and J shed 1 base, with 11 bases lying between them.

The chain has TRBV19 and TRBJ1-6, with TRBD1 matching 7 bases. V shed 1 base, J shed 4 bases, and the junction held 1 base outside the gene matches. The CDR3 is 15 amino acids. CDR1 and CDR2 (germline): LNHDA, SQIVND (reference sequence). The CDR3 region is CASSIAGGYNSPLHF. CDR3 in DNA: TGTGCCAGTAGTATAGCAGGGGGATATAATTCACCCCTCCACTTT.

This clone was observed a single time. This chain uses TRBV5-6 with TRBJ1-2; TRBD1 is a possible D gene (6 bases). Germline assignment: CDR1 SGHDT and CDR2 YYEEEE. The CDR3 totals 16 residues. V lost 3 bases, J lost 0 bases, and 15 bases lay in between. The CDR3 DNA reads TGTGCCAGCAGCTCACCGGGACACCTACCTAACTATGGCTACACCTTC. It codes for CASSSPGHLPNYGYTF.

The chain is built from TRBV13 and TRBJ2-1; 9 positions agree with TRBD2. The V segment lost 5 bases and the J segment 3 bases; nucleotides outside the gene matches: 8. Germline V CDR1 and CDR2: PRHDT, FYEKMQ (reference sequence). The length of the CDR3 is 16 residues. In nucleotides, the CDR3 is TGTGCCAGCAGCCCCCGGGTAGCGGGGGTCTACAATGAGCAGTTCTTC. It yields the protein CASSPRVAGVYNEQFF.

The V and J genes are TRBV2 and TRBJ1-5; D is ambiguous. The germline gives CDR1 SNHLY, CDR2 FYNNEI. CDR3 length equals 14 residues. Trimming shortened V by 4 bases and J by 0 bases, and 7 bases separated the two germline ends. CDR3 protein: CASSGRYSNQPQHF. CDR3 nucleotide sequence: TGTGCCAGCAGTGGGCGGTATAGCAATCAGCCCCAGCATTTT. Full variable domain (rest looked up from reference TRBV2 and TRBJ1-5): EPEVTQTPSHQVTQMGQEVILRCVPISNHLYFYWYRQILGQKVEFLVSFYNNEISEKSEIFDDQFSVERPDGSNFTLKIRSTKLEDSAMYFCASSGRYSNQPQHFGDGTRLSIL.

V gene TRBV6-5 combines with J gene TRBJ2-1, with TRBD1 as a possible D gene (6 bases). The V gene's germline CDR1 is MNHEY and CDR2 SVGAGI. Trimming removed 6 bases at V and 3 bases at J, with 15 bases between. This CDR3 comprises 15 residues. The CDR3 coding sequence is TGTGCCAGCAGGAAACAGGGAGTACGCTACAATGAGCAGTTCTTC. Translation: CASRKQGVRYNEQFF.

V and J are TRBV7-3 and TRBJ2-2; TRBD2 might be the D (7 bases). The V end was cut by 1 base, the J end by 7 bases, with 16 bases between. The CDR3 runs 16 residues. Germline CDR1 is SGHTA and CDR2 is FQGTGA. The CDR3 DNA reads TGTGCCAGCAGCTTAAATGGGGGGGCCAGGGTCGGGGAGCTGTTTTTT. Translation gives CASSLNGGARVGELFF.

The chain recombines TRBV7-6 with TRBJ1-4; D call uncertain. Germline CDR1 SGHVS, CDR2 FNYEAQ. This CDR3 comprises 14 residues. V lost 5 bases and J 0 bases, leaving 7 bases between the germline ends. DNA of the CDR3: TGTGCCAGCAGCCTGGCCACAACTAATGAAAAACTGTTTTTT. It yields the protein CASSLATTNEKLFF.

The chain has TRBV6-1 and TRBJ1-1, with TRBD1 matching 7 bases. V was clipped by 2 bases and J by 0 bases; unmatched bases: 6. The CDR3 consists of 16 residues. From germline, CDR1 is MNHNS and CDR2 SASEGT. CDR3 protein: CASSEPRQGMNTEAFF. Written as DNA, the CDR3 is TGTGCCAGCAGTGAACCCCGACAGGGTATGAACACTGAAGCTTTCTTT.